Described below is a single T cell receptor beta chain sequence and its context. This clonotype has just a few counts. Its binding antigen is unknown. Base quality data are lacking; no much larger clone is found one base away. Ficoll-Paque density gradient centrifugation was the method used to isolate PBMCs. The data belong to a study of T-cell memory formation after mild COVID-19 (dated by TCRdb to the early 2020s). Background for the entire study: TCR sequence clusters from the two donors were largely donor specific. The cohort comprised two young, previously healthy adult volunteers, one female and one male. In a couple of donors, T-cell clones that expanded and contracted after mild COVID-19 were tracked by sequencing TCRalpha and TCRbeta repertoires over time. Points the paper makes about the study in general: Only a couple of mild cases were covered in the study, and larger cohorts including severe cases with pre-infection samples were considered necessary. The second-wave clones that peaked on day 37 were not confirmed to be SARS-CoV-2 specific. Contracting CD4+ clones appeared mostly in the CM and EM memory subsets, whereas CD8+ clones were enriched in EMRA. From day 15 to 85, contracting clones showed balanced CD4/CD8 phenotypes, whereas a second wave of clones that expanded from day 15 to 37 leaned towards CD4+. Some responding clones were found in pre-infection memory, which suggests that pre-existing cross-reactive memory T cells took part in the SARS-CoV-2 response.

The germline V gene provides CDR1 SGHDT and CDR2 YYEEEE. Taken from cysteine to phenylalanine, the CDR3 has 12 residues. Solely the CDR3 DNA is kept, with 36 bases framed from the first base. The junction shows trimming of 0 bases on V and 9 bases on J, plus 9 bases between the germline ends. Sequenced using an Illumina NovaSeq 6000. TCRalpha and TCRbeta cDNA libraries were constructed by 5'RACE with constant-segment primers, with sample barcodes and unique molecular identifiers being introduced. Trizol reagent was used to extract RNA from every sample. Libraries were amplified in two PCR steps, with a second sample barcode and Illumina TruSeq adapters added in the second step. Libraries were sequenced on an Illumina NovaSeq with 2 x 150 bp paired-end reads. The original methods were these. With migec v1.2.7, reads were demultiplexed and then collapsed into UMI-guided consensus sequences. Using mixcr v2.1.11, the UMI consensuses were aligned to TRA and TRB V and J templates and assembled into clonotypes. A clonotype was counted as expanded or contracted only if both edgeR and NoisET called the change significant, with noise models trained on biological replicates. edgeR calls used a false discovery rate-adjusted p below 0.01 and a log2 fold-change threshold of 1. As an exploratory analysis of dynamics, max-normalized trajectories of the 1000 most abundant clonotypes were examined with PCA combined with hierarchical clustering. Separately sequenced CD4+ and CD8+ repertoires were used to assign a CD4 or CD8 phenotype to each responding clone. TCRdb took the public reads, trimmed them with fastp at Q25, ran MiXCR for clone calling and kept in-frame beta chains. Every distinct CDR3 protein forms one entry, paired with its most common genes and DNA. The V and J calls and clone size are TCRdb's, not the authors'. This sample holds 180,000 or so distinct CDR3 sequences; 11% were observed only once. Roughly 3.8% of the sample is taken by the ten largest.

This receptor was obtained from a man aged 18 to 29 who had mild COVID-19 (a few samples of this study predate the infection). The sample titles of this study are shuffled in the database, so cell type and time point are left out; the donor was told from shared clones. The material sequenced was PBMCs or a T cell subset sorted from them (not recorded which). The rearranged segments are TRBV5-6 and TRBJ1-2; the D gene remains uncertain. The CDR3: CASSLELESYTF. The bases are TGTGCCAGCAGCTTGGAGTTGGAGAGCTACACCTTC.